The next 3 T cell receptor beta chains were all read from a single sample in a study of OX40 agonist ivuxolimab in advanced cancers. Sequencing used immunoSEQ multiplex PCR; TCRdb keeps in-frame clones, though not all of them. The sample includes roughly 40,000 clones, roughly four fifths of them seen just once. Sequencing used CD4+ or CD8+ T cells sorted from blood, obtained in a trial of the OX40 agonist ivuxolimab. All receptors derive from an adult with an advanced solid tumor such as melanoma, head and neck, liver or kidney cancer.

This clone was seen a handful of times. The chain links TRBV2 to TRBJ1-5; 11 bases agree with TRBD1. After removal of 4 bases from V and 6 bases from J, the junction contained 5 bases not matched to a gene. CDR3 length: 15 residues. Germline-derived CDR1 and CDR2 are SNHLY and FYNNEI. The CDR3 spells CASSGTGGAGQPQHF. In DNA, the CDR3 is TGTGCCAGCAGTGGGACAGGGGGCGCGGGTCAGCCCCAGCATTTT.

CDR3 region: CASSPRWGEQFF. The CDR3 coding sequence is TGTGCCAGCAGCCCCCGCTGGGGTGAGCAGTTCTTC. The chain employs TRBV7-2 and TRBJ2-1, with D uncertain. V was clipped by 5 bases and J by 9 bases, with 11 bases between them. This CDR3 spans 12 amino acids. Germline CDR1 SGHTA, CDR2 FQGNSA.

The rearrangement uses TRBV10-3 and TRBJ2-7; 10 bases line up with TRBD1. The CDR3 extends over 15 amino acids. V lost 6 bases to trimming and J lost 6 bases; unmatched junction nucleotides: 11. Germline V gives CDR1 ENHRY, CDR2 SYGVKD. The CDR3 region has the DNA TGTGCCATCAGCACTGACAGGGGGCAGATTCTCGAGCAGTACTTC. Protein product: CAISTDRGQILEQYF.